This TCR beta chain was sequenced in a study of cytomegalovirus exposure and HLA in healthy donors. Across the whole study: Within an early data release were about 85 million unique TCRs drawn from HLA-typed donors. Findings and limits, study-wide: Presence/absence analyses treated sequencing depth as roughly uniform across donors. Rare sequences made up most TCRs, while some public TCRs were found in many donors.

As concerns this clone: Antigen specificity is unknown.

PCR was performed using 60 Vbeta and 13 Jbeta primers. The repertoire was sequenced with immunoSEQ multiplex PCR; TCRdb's copy has only in-frame clones and lacks some. The table includes around 150,000 clones, 79% detected once. The germline V gene encodes CDR1 SGDLS and CDR2 YYNGEE. J was trimmed by 2 bases and V by 3 bases; bases with no gene match: 6. This CDR3 is 16 amino acids long. The V gene is TRBV9, the J gene TRBJ2-2; 8 positions match TRBD1. This clonotype was obtained from a man aged 35-49 years in good health and CMV-seronegative. The sequenced sample consisted of PBMCs. CDR3 residues: CASSGRQGTNTGELFF. The CDR3 coding sequence is TGTGCCAGCAGCGGAAGACAGGGGACAAACACCGGGGAGCTGTTTTTT.